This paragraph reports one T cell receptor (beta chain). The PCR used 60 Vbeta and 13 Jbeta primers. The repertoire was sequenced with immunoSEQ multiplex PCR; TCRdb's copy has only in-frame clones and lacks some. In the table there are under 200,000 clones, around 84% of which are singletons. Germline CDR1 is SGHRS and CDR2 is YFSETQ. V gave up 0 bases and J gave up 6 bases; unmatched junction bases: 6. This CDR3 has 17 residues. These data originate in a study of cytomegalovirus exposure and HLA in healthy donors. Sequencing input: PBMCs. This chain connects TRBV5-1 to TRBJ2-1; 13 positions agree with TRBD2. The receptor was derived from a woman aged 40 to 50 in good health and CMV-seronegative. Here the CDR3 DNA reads TGCGCCAGCAGCTTGGATCCGGGACTAGCGGGGATCAATGAGCAGTTCTTC. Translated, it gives CASSLDPGLAGINEQFF.